These 16 T cell receptor beta chains came from one sample sequenced in a study of CD8 T cells in ankylosing spondylitis (dated by TCRdb to about 2017). The research as a whole found: A TCR beta motif made up of seven or eight highly homologous amino acid variants appeared to be characteristic of blood from ankylosing spondylitis patients.

These receptors' targets are unknown. Libraries came from 5' RACE. The run used an Illumina HiSeq 2500. TCRdb redid the processing of the public reads, applying fastp at Q25 and MiXCR, and retained in-frame beta chains. Rows merge per CDR3 protein into single entries with the most common DNA and genes. Across this sample there are 450,000 to 550,000 distinct CDR3 sequences, with 5.3% seen only once. Around 3.5% of the sample rests with the top ten. The specimen was blood, either unsorted or a sorted T cell fraction (not recorded which). All receptors derive from a male donor with ankylosing spondylitis.

This clonotype came up many times. V usage is TRBV20-1 and J usage is TRBJ1-1; D is unclear. Looked up from germline, CDR1 is DFQATT and CDR2 is SNEGSKA (reference sequence). There are 14 residues in the CDR3. V was clipped by 5 bases and J by 11 bases, with 24 bases between them. The CDR3 DNA reads as TGCAGTGCTCTAGAGGGTACCGGACGGCCTCGGGCTTTCTTT. Protein sequence: CSALEGTGRPRAFF.

This chain links TRBV7-9 with TRBJ2-4; D might be TRBD2 (5 bases). The length of the CDR3 is 14 residues. The V end lost 4 bases, the J end lost 8 bases, and 15 bases lay between the germline ends. Germline V gene data show CDR1 as SEHNR and CDR2 as FQNEAQ (reference sequence). DNA of the CDR3: TGTGCCAGCAGCTCGCCCGGACTCGGGGACATTCAGTACTTC. Translating it yields CASSSPGLGDIQYF.

This clonotype was seen at least ten times. V and J are TRBV5-1 and TRBJ1-1; a weak D match, TRBD1 (5 bases). Trimming left V 6 bases short and J 1 base short, with 16 bases between. The germline gives CDR1 SGHRS, CDR2 YFSETQ. This CDR3 has 15 amino acids. The CDR3 nucleotides are TGCGCCAGCAACACGGGGCGGCTGCCGAACACTGAAGCTTTCTTT. Amino acid sequence: CASNTGRLPNTEAFF. Based on the CDR3 plus reference TRBV5-1 and TRBJ1-1, the full variable domain is KAGVTQTPRYLIKTRGQQVTLSCSPISGHRSVSWYQQTPGQGLQFLFEYFSETQRNKGNFPGRFSGRQFSNSRSEMNVSTLELGDSALYLCASNTGRLPNTEAFFGQGTRLTVV.

This clonotype occurred many times. The chain joins TRBV12-3 or TRBV12-4 to TRBJ1-5, with TRBD1 matching over 7 bases. Trimming removed 8 bases from V and 0 bases from J; junction bases left unmatched: 7. The length of the CDR3 is 15 residues. The CDR3 is CASWDSSYSNQPQHF. The CDR3 DNA sequence: TGTGCCAGCTGGGACAGTTCGTATAGCAATCAGCCCCAGCATTTT.

In this sample, this clonotype turned up a few times. The rearrangement uses TRBV14 and TRBJ2-1, with 8 bases that match TRBD2. V shed 4 bases and J 3 bases; nucleotides not matched to a gene: 5. The CDR3 is made up of 15 amino acids. Germline V CDR1 and CDR2: SGHDN, FVKESK. The CDR3 loop is CASSRTSGLYNEQFF. CDR3 DNA: TGTGCCAGCAGCCGAACTAGCGGACTCTACAATGAGCAGTTCTTC.

This clonotype was picked up many times. The chain carries TRBV6-1 and TRBJ2-3; 13 nucleotides align to TRBD2. Germline CDR1 MNHNS, CDR2 SASEGT. J was trimmed by 6 bases and V by 6 bases; bases with no gene match: 12. This CDR3 is built from 17 residues. The CDR3 DNA reads TGTGCCAGCAGACCCGGGACTAGCGGGATCCGGTGGGATACGCAGTATTTT. Protein product: CASRPGTSGIRWDTQYF.

The V gene is TRBV4-2, the J gene TRBJ2-2; TRBD2 matches 12 bases. V shed 0 bases, J shed 4 bases, and the junction held 12 bases outside the gene matches. This CDR3 region has 20 residues. Germline CDR1 is LGHNA and CDR2 is YNFKEQ. CDR3 amino acids: CASSQDAPLAGGQGTGELFF. For the CDR3, the DNA is TGTGCCAGCAGCCAAGATGCCCCCCTAGCGGGGGGGCAGGGCACCGGGGAGCTGTTTTTT.

This clonotype was counted many times. The chain recombines TRBV7-2 with TRBJ2-1, with a possible D match to TRBD2 (5 bases). V gave up 4 bases and J gave up 2 bases, with 9 bases separating them. This CDR3 contains 14 residues. Germline-derived CDR1 and CDR2 are SGHTA and FQGNSA. CDR3 sequence: CASSWGDPYNEQFF. CDR3 in DNA: TGTGCCAGCAGCTGGGGAGACCCCTACAATGAGCAGTTCTTC.

Ten or more counts support this clonotype. The V call is TRBV7-9, the J call TRBJ1-6, with TRBD1 as a possible D gene (6 bases). This CDR3 spans 15 amino acids. Trimming shortened V by 2 bases and J by 7 bases, and 12 bases separated the two germline ends. Germline CDR1 reads SEHNR; CDR2 reads FQNEAQ (reference sequence). The CDR3 reads CASSLSRQENSPLHF. CDR3 sequence (DNA): TGTGCCAGCAGCTTATCCCGACAGGAGAATTCACCCCTCCACTTT.

The CDR3 loop reads CASSLSGERDNEQFF. CDR3 nucleotides: TGTGCCAGCAGCTTATCGGGAGAACGGGACAATGAGCAGTTCTTC. The chain is built from TRBV11-1 and TRBJ2-1; a weak D match, TRBD2 (6 bases). This CDR3 comprises 15 residues. V lost 2 bases and J lost 5, with 13 bases in between. CDR1 is SGHAT and CDR2 is FQDESV in the germline V gene (reference sequence).

This clonotype was counted at least ten times. The V and J genes are TRBV28 and TRBJ2-5, with 9 bases fitting TRBD1. The CDR3 runs 17 residues. Germline values: CDR1 MDHEN, CDR2 SYDVKM. With 6 bases clipped from V and 5 bases from J, the junction kept 16 bases outside the gene matches. CDR3 sequence: CASSIPGQGYGGETQYF. The CDR3 DNA is TGTGCCAGCAGCATCCCGGGACAGGGATATGGAGGGGAGACCCAGTACTTC. The whole variable domain, remainder taken from reference TRBV28 and TRBJ2-5, is DVKVTQSSRYLVKRTGEKVFLECVQDMDHENMFWYRQDPGLGLRLIYFSYDVKMKEKGDIPEGYSVSREKKERFSLILESASTNQTSMYLCASSIPGQGYGGETQYFGPGTRLLVL.

This clonotype was observed many times. CDR3 loop: CAISPGTAYEQYF. The CDR3 coding sequence is TGTGCCATCAGTCCCGGGACAGCTTACGAGCAGTACTTC. The chain couples TRBV10-3 to TRBJ2-7; 7 positions match TRBD1. Germline V gene data show CDR1 as ENHRY and CDR2 as SYGVKD. The trim removed 5 bases at V and 4 bases at J, leaving 5 bases unmatched. The CDR3 loop spans 13 amino acids.

The gene calls are TRBV25-1 and TRBJ2-1; tentative D call: TRBD1 (5 bases). The CDR3 is 15 residues long. The germline CDR1 and CDR2 sequences are MGHDK and SYGVNS. The V gene lost 1 base and the J gene lost 5 bases, with 12 bases spanning the gap. The CDR3 loop reads CASSEWGSGNNEQFF. CDR3 sequence (DNA): TGTGCCAGCAGTGAATGGGGCAGTGGGAACAATGAGCAGTTCTTC.

This clonotype occurred a few times. The chain combines TRBV11-2 with TRBJ1-1, with unresolved D. Germline values: CDR1 SGHAT, CDR2 FQNNGV. The CDR3 is 14 amino acids. V was cut by 5 bases and J by 5 bases, with 15 bases left in between. Here the CDR3 reads CASSGLVFGTEAFF. The CDR3 DNA reads TGTGCCAGCAGCGGATTGGTTTTCGGGACTGAAGCTTTCTTT. The full variable domain, rest sourced from reference TRBV11-2 and TRBJ1-1, is EAGVAQSPRYKIIEKRQSVAFWCNPISGHATLYWYQQILGQGPKLLIQFQNNGVVDDSQLPKDRFSAERLKGVDSTLKIQPAKLEDSAVYLCASSGLVFGTEAFFGQGTRLTVV.

This clonotype was picked up many times. This chain links TRBV15 with TRBJ2-7; D is perhaps TRBD1 (6 bases). The CDR3 length is 14 residues. The V gene's germline CDR1 is LNHNV and CDR2 YYDKDF (reference sequence). Trimming left V 4 bases short and J 0 bases short, with 10 bases between. CDR3 in DNA: TGTGCCACCAGCATGGGGGCAGTCTCCTACGAGCAGTACTTC. Encoded protein: CATSMGAVSYEQYF.

This clonotype appeared many times. The chain recombines TRBV6-5 with TRBJ1-6; tentative D call: TRBD1 (6 bases). Per the germline V gene, CDR1 is MNHEY and CDR2 is SVGAGI. V lost 2 bases to trimming and J lost 8 bases, with 10 bases between them. This CDR3 spans 14 amino acids. Here the CDR3 reads CASSYLDSYSPLHF. Here the CDR3 DNA reads TGTGCCAGCAGTTACCTGGACAGCTATTCACCCCTCCACTTT.